This T cell receptor (beta chain) originates from a study of cytomegalovirus exposure and HLA in healthy donors. Study in general: Membership in the Caucasian-associated ancestry cluster was found for around four fifths of 300 to 400 genotyped donors. Study findings and constraints: TCR beta sequences numbering over 15,000 were associated with HLA alleles at 0.05 false discovery rate in a later analysis. In the analysis, some V segments, TRBV6-2 and TRBV6-3 included, were excluded as indistinguishable. The authors reported that TCR beta sequences could predict HLA-A and HLA-B alleles. These predictions were accurate for most subjects in the first cohort.

Details on this clone: Its antigen is unidentified.

With 60 Vbeta and 13 Jbeta primers, the PCR was carried out. Method: immunoSEQ multiplex PCR; TCRdb's copy keeps in-frame clones and lacks some. Among about 230,000 clones listed, 85% to 90% were seen once. Trimming took 7 bases from V and 3 from J; bases not matched to a gene: 4. The CDR3 covers 13 residues. Germline-derived CDR1 and CDR2 are LNHDA and SQIVND (reference sequence). The chain has TRBV19 and TRBJ1-2; 8 bases line up with TRBD1. The receptor was isolated from a woman aged 18-35 years in good health and CMV-seronegative. The specimen sequenced was PBMCs. The CDR3 region has the DNA TGTGCCAGTACCGGACAGGGCTACTATGGCTACACCTTC. Translated: CASTGQGYYGYTF. The full variable domain, rest sourced from reference TRBV19 and TRBJ1-2, is DGGITQSPKYLFRKEGQNVTLSCEQNLNHDAMYWYRQDPGQGLRLIYYSQIVNDFQKGDIAEGYSVSREKKESFPLTVTSAQKNPTAFYLCASTGQGYYGYTFGSGTRLTVV.